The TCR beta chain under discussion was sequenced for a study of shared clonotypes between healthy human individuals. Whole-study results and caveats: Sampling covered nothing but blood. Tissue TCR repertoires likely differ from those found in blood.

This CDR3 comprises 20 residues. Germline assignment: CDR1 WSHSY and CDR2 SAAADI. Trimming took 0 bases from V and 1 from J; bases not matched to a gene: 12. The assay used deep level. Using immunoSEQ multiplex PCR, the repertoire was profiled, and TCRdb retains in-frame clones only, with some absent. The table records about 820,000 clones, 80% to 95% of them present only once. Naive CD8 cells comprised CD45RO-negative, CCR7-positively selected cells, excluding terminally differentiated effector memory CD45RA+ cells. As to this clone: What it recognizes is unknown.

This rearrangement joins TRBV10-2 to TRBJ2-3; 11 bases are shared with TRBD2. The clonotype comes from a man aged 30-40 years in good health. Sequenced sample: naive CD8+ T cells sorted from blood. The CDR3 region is CASSESGLAGGDPGTDTQYF. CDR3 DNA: TGCGCCAGCAGTGAGTCGGGTCTAGCGGGAGGAGATCCCGGCACAGATACGCAGTATTTT.